The 8 T cell receptor beta chains listed next were all sequenced from one sample in a study of T cell clones after liver transplantation. Libraries were prepared by immunoSEQ multiplex PCR; TCRdb keeps only in-frame clonotypes and omits some of them. The top ten hold 0.8% to 1% of the sample, which has around 100,000 clones, approximately 85% seen once. The specimen was CD4+ T cells from blood, collected before liver transplant. The receptors shown here come from a human donor who received a liver transplant.

The chain links TRBV5-1 to TRBJ1-2; D is unresolved. Germline CDR1 is SGHRS and CDR2 is YFSETQ. CDR3 length: 12 residues. V was trimmed by 5 bases and J by 2 bases, leaving 7 bases between them. Here the CDR3 reads CASSPGNYGYTF. Here the CDR3 DNA reads TGCGCCAGCAGTCCGGGGAACTATGGCTACACCTTC.

This chain joins TRBV10-3 and TRBJ2-7; 10 nucleotides align to TRBD1. CDR1 and CDR2 from the germline V gene are ENHRY and SYGVKD. CDR3 length: 16 residues. V dropped 6 bases and J dropped 6; count of bases not matched to a gene: 14. The CDR3 protein is CAIRATGTGDSLEQYF. The CDR3 DNA sequence: TGTGCCATCAGGGCAACCGGGACAGGGGACTCCCTCGAGCAGTACTTC.

This chain uses TRBV9 with TRBJ2-1; D might be TRBD2 (6 bases). The CDR3 is made up of 15 amino acids. V shed 4 bases and J shed 4 bases, with 15 bases lying between them. CDR1 and CDR2 (germline): SGDLS, YYNGEE. CDR3 sequence: CASSPEGGPYNEQFF. The CDR3 DNA follows: TGTGCCAGCAGCCCGGAGGGCGGGCCTTACAATGAGCAGTTCTTC.

The rearrangement joins TRBV19 to TRBJ1-1; 7 nucleotides line up with TRBD1. Germline V CDR1 and CDR2: LNHDA, SQIVND (reference sequence). V shed 6 bases, J shed 2 bases, and the junction held 12 bases outside the gene matches. The CDR3 consists of 16 residues. The CDR3 nucleotides read TGTGCCAGTAGCATTATCGCAGGGGGGATAAACACTGAAGCTTTCTTT. Protein: CASSIIAGGINTEAFF.

The V and J genes are TRBV21-1 and TRBJ1-1; TRBD1, as called in the table, went unchecked against the DNA. TRBV21-1 is deemed a pseudogene. This CDR3 is built from 16 residues. CDR3 sequence reads: CASSKRGTGEGNEAFF. The CDR3 DNA is TGTGCCAGCAGCAAAAGAGGGACAGGGGAGGGAAATGAAGCTTTCTTT.

The chain combines TRBV2 with TRBJ1-5, with D perhaps TRBD1 (5 bases). This CDR3 comprises 15 residues. V was trimmed by 4 bases and J by 1 base, leaving 11 bases between them. CDR1 is SNHLY, CDR2 FYNNEI, per germline. The CDR3 region is CASSGRGGSNQPQHF. CDR3 bases: TGTGCCAGCAGTGGTCGGGGGGGGAGCAATCAGCCCCAGCATTTT.

CDR3 DNA: TGTGCCTGGGCGAGGGGGCGGGCACAGCCCCAGCATTTT. Translating gives CAWARGRAQPQHF. The gene calls are TRBV30 and TRBJ1-5; TRBD1 matches 7 bases. This CDR3 comprises 13 residues. The J segment lost 7 bases and the V segment lost 5 bases, leaving 8 bases of the junction unmatched. CDR1 and CDR2 from the germline V gene are GTSNPN and SVGIG (reference sequence). Full variable domain (remainder filled in from reference TRBV30 and TRBJ1-5): SQTIHQWPATLVQPVGSPLSLECTVEGTSNPNLYWYRQAAGRGLQLLFYSVGIGQISSEVPQNLSASRPQDRQFILSSKKLLLSDSGFYLCAWARGRAQPQHFGDGTRLSIL.

The V gene is TRBV20-1, the J gene TRBJ1-2; D not resolved. V lost 0 bases, J lost 6 bases, and 5 bases lay in between. This CDR3 spans 11 amino acids. Germline V CDR1 and CDR2: DFQATT, SNEGSKA (reference sequence). CDR3 sequence (DNA): TGCAGTGCTAGAGAAGTAAATGGCTACACCTTC. Translating gives CSAREVNGYTF.